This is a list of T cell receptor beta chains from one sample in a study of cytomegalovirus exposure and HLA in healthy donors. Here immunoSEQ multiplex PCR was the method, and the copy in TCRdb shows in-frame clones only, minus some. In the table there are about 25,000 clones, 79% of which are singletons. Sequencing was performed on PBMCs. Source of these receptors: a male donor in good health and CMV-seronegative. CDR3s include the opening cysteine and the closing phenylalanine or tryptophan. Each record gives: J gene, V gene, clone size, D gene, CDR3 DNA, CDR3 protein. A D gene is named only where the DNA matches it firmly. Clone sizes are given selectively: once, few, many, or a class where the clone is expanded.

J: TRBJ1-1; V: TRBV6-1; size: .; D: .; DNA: TGTGCCAGCAGTCCACTTACTTCGAGCACTGAAGCTTTCTTT; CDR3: CASSPLTSSTEAFF
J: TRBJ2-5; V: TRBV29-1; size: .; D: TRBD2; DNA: TGCAGCGTTGCCCGCGGGTCTAGCGGGAGGGGAGAGACCCAGTACTTC; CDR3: CSVARGSSGRGETQYF
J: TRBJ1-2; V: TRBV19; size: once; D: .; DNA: TGTGCCAGTAGTATAAGGCGGTTCTATGGCTACACCTTC; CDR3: CASSIRRFYGYTF
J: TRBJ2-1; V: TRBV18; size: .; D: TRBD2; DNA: TGTGCCAGCTCACCCAGGCGGGAGGCCAATGAGCAGTTCTTC; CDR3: CASSPRREANEQFF
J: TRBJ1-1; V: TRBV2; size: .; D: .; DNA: TGTGCCAGCACTGAACAGGGTGGTGTCACTGAAGCTTTCTTT; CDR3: CASTEQGGVTEAFF
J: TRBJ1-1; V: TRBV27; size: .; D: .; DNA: TGTGCCAGCAGTTTATCGGGAGGGCTTAACACTGAAGCTTTCTTT; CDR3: CASSLSGGLNTEAFF
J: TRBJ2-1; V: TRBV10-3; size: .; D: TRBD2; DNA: TGTGCCATCAGTGAATCGGGACTAGCGGGGAACAATGAGCAGTTCTTC; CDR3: CAISESGLAGNNEQFF
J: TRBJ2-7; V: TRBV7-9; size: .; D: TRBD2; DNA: TGTGCCAGCAGCCCGCCCGGGACTAGCGGTTACGAGCAGTACTTC; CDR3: CASSPPGTSGYEQYF
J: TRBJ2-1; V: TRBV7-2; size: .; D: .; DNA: TGTGCCAGCAGCCCCCGGGTAGCGTACGACAATGAGCAGTTCTTC; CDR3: CASSPRVAYDNEQFF
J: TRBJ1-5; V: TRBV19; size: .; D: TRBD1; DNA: TGTGCCAGTAGTATGCGTCACGACAGGGAGTATCAGCCCCAGCATTTT; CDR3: CASSMRHDREYQPQHF
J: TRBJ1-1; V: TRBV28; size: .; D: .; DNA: TGTGCCAGCAAGGACACCTACACTGAAGCTTTCTTT; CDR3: CASKDTYTEAFF
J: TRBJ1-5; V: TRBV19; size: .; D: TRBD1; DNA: TGTGCCAGTAGTATTCTCACTGGGACAGGCTCAAATCAGCCCCAGCATTTT; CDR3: CASSILTGTGSNQPQHF